This TCR beta chain was sequenced for a study of post-analysis software for immune sequencing data. Study background: Secondary progressive, relapsing-remitting and progressive-relapsing multiple sclerosis were among the included disease courses.

The study's findings and limits: Multiple sclerosis patients had significantly lower normalized Chao1 diversity than controls. Samples from a shared batch, those prepared together, strongly co-clustered by F measure. Controls showed lower frequencies than patients for a handful of TRBV segments, and TRBV5-6, TRBV5-1 and TRBV20-1 were among these.

Unique-molecular-identifier-tagged TCR beta cDNA libraries were used. Input populations of roughly 0.95 to 10 million T cells gave rise to 500,000 or so cDNA molecules. TCRdb fed the PCR reads into MiXCR, producing one record per CDR3 protein. This sample has roughly 580,000 distinct CDR3 sequences, with about 44% found just once. Concerning this clonotype: No antigen is known for it.

The CDR3 extends over 16 amino acids. The germline gives CDR1 SGHKS, CDR2 YYEKEE (reference sequence). Germline trimming cut 6 bases from V and 8 bases from J; bases unmatched to any gene: 10. The clonotype was recovered from a girl aged 5-17 years with multiple sclerosis. The material sequenced was blood. V is TRBV5-5 and J is TRBJ2-1, with 14 bases matching TRBD2. CDR3 region: CASTPIGTSGRDEQFF. DNA for the CDR3: TGTGCCAGCACCCCAATCGGGACTAGCGGGAGAGATGAGCAGTTCTTC.